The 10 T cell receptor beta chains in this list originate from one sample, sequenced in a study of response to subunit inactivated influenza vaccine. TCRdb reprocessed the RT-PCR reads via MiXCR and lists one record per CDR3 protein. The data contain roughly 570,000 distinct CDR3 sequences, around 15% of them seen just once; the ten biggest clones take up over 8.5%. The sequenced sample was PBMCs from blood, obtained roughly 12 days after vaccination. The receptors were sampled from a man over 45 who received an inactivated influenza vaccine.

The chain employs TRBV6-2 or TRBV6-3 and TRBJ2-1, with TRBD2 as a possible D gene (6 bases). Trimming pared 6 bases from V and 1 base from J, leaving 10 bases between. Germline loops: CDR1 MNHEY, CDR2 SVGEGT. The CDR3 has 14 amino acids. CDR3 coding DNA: TGTGCCAGCAGCGGGACTTTATCCTACAATGAGCAGTTCTTC. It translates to CASSGTLSYNEQFF.

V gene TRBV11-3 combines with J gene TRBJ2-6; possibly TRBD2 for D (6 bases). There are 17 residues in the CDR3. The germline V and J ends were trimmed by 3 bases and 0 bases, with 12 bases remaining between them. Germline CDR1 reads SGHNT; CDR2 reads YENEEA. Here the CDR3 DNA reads TGTGCCAGCAGCTTCGGTGGAGGGAACTCTGGGGCCAACGTCCTGACTTTC. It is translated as CASSFGGGNSGANVLTF.

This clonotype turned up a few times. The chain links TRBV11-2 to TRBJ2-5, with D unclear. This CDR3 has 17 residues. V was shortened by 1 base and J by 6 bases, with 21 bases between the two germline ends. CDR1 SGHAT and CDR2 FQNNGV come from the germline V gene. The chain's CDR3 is CASSLVAGRSPAKTQYF. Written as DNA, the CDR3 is TGTGCCAGCAGCTTAGTTGCCGGGCGATCCCCCGCCAAGACCCAGTACTTC.

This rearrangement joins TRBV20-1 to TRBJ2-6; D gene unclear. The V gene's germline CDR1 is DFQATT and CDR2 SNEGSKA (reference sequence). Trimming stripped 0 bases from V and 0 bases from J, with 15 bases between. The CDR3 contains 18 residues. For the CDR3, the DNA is TGCAGTGCTAGAGATTTCCGGAACACAGCCTCTGGGGCCAACGTCCTGACTTTC. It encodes CSARDFRNTASGANVLTF.

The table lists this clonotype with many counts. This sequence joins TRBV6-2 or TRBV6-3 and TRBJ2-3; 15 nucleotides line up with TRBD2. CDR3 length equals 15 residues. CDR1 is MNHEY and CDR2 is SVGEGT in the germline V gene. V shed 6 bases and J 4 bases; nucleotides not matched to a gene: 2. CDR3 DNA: TGTGCCAGCAGACGGACTAGCGGGAGGGCAGATACGCAGTATTTT. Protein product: CASRRTSGRADTQYF.

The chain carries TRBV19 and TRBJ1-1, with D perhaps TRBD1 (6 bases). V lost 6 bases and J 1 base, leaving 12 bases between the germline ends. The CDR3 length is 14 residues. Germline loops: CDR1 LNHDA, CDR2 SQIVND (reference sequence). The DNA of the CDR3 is TGTGCCAGTAGGCCGGGACATAGGAACACTGAAGCTTTCTTT. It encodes CASRPGHRNTEAFF. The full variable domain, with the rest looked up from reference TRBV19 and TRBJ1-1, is DGGITQSPKYLFRKEGQNVTLSCEQNLNHDAMYWYRQDPGQGLRLIYYSQIVNDFQKGDIAEGYSVSREKKESFPLTVTSAQKNPTAFYLCASRPGHRNTEAFFGQGTRLTVV.

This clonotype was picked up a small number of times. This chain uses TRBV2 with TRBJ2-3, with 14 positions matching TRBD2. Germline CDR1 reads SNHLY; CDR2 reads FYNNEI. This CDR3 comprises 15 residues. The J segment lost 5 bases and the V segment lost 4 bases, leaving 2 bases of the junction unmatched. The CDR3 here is CASSGLAGGGDTQYF. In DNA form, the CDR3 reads TGTGCCAGCAGTGGACTAGCGGGAGGGGGAGATACGCAGTATTTT.

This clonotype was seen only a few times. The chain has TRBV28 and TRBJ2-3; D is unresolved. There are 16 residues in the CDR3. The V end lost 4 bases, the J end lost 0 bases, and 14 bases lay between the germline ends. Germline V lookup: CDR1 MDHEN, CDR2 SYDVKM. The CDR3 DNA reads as TGTGCCAGCAGTTCCCCCCGGTCCCTCAGCACAGATACGCAGTATTTT. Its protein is CASSSPRSLSTDTQYF.

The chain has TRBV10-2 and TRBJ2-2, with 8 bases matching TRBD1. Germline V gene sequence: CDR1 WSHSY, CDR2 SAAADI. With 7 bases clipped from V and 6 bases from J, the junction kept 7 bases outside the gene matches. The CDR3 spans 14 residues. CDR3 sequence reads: CASNGQGASGELFF. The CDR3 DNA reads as TGCGCCAGCAACGGCCAGGGGGCGTCCGGGGAGCTGTTTTTT.

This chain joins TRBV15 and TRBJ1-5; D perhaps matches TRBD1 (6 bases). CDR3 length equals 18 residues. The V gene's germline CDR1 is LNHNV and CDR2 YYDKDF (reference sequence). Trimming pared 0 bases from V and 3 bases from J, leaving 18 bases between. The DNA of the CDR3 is TGTGCCACCAGCAGAGATAGAGGGACCCAGGGGATCAATCAGCCCCAGCATTTT. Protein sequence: CATSRDRGTQGINQPQHF.